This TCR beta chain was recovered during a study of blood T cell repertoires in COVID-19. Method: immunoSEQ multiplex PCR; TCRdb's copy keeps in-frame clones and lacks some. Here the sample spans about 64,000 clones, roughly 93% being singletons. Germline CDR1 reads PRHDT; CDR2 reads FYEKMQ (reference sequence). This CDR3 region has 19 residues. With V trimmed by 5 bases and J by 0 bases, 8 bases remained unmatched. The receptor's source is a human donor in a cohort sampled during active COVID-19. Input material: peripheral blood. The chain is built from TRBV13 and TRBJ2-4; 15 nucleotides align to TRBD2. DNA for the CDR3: TGTGCCAGCAGCCATCGGACTAGCGGGAGGGCCACAGCCAAAAACATTCAGTACTTC. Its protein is CASSHRTSGRATAKNIQYF.